This is a list of T cell receptor beta chains from one sample in a study of blood T cell repertoires in COVID-19. The method was immunoSEQ multiplex PCR; TCRdb's version includes in-frame clones alone and lacks a portion of them. This sample carries a few hundred thousand clones, around 81% of them seen once, and the ten largest clones take 3.4%. The sample taken for sequencing was PBMCs or T cells enriched from blood (not recorded which). These receptors all stem from a man aged 50 to 59 who had recovered from COVID-19. CDR3s include the opening cysteine and the closing phenylalanine or tryptophan. Each record gives: D gene, CDR3 length, V gene, clone size, J gene, CDR3 protein, CDR3 DNA. The D gene is left open where the match is weak. A clone size is listed for some rows: how often the clone was seen (once, few, many), or a class if it is expanded.

D gene: NA; CDR3 length: 15; V gene: TRBV5-4; clone size: NA; J gene: TRBJ2-7; CDR3 protein: CASSSGGGSSYEQYF; CDR3 DNA: TGTGCCAGCAGCTCCGGGGGCGGGAGCTCCTACGAGCAGTACTTC
D gene: NA; CDR3 length: 19; V gene: TRBV30; clone size: NA; J gene: TRBJ1-6; CDR3 protein: CAWTSLGQGLQYNNSPLHF; CDR3 DNA: TGTGCCTGGACCTCGCTAGGTCAGGGCCTCCAATATAATAATTCACCCCTCCACTTT
D gene: TRBD1; CDR3 length: 17; V gene: TRBV5-1; clone size: NA; J gene: TRBJ1-6; CDR3 protein: CASSLKGGQGLNSPLHF; CDR3 DNA: TGCGCCAGCAGCTTAAAGGGTGGACAGGGATTGAATTCACCCCTCCACTTT
D gene: NA; CDR3 length: 15; V gene: TRBV7-2; clone size: once; J gene: TRBJ1-4; CDR3 protein: CASSQPTGTGEKLFF; CDR3 DNA: TGTGCCAGCAGCCAACCCACAGGGACGGGTGAAAAACTGTTTTTT
D gene: NA; CDR3 length: 14; V gene: TRBV7-3; clone size: NA; J gene: TRBJ1-1; CDR3 protein: CASSLLGGNTEAFF; CDR3 DNA: TGTGCCAGCAGCTTATTGGGGGGGAACACTGAAGCTTTCTTT
D gene: NA; CDR3 length: 14; V gene: TRBV19; clone size: NA; J gene: TRBJ2-5; CDR3 protein: CASSISDTGRTQYF; CDR3 DNA: TGTGCCAGTAGTATTTCGGACACCGGCAGGACCCAGTACTTC
D gene: NA; CDR3 length: 11; V gene: TRBV20-1; clone size: NA; J gene: TRBJ2-1; CDR3 protein: CSAGQVNEQFF; CDR3 DNA: TGCAGTGCTGGTCAGGTCAATGAGCAGTTCTTC
D gene: NA; CDR3 length: 14; V gene: TRBV5-4; clone size: NA; J gene: TRBJ1-2; CDR3 protein: CASSASSGVRGYTF; CDR3 DNA: TGTGCCAGCAGCGCTTCCTCAGGGGTACGTGGCTACACCTTC
D gene: TRBD1; CDR3 length: 16; V gene: TRBV5-4; clone size: NA; J gene: TRBJ1-2; CDR3 protein: CASSQGQGITNYGYTF; CDR3 DNA: TGTGCCAGCAGCCAGGGACAGGGAATAACCAACTATGGCTACACCTTC
D gene: NA; CDR3 length: 15; V gene: TRBV10-2; clone size: NA; J gene: TRBJ2-7; CDR3 protein: CASSEPSLSSYEQYF; CDR3 DNA: TGCGCCAGCAGTGAGCCATCCCTGAGCTCCTACGAGCAGTACTTC
D gene: TRBD1; CDR3 length: 12; V gene: TRBV6-5; clone size: NA; J gene: TRBJ1-2; CDR3 protein: CASRAGGYGYTF; CDR3 DNA: TGTGCCAGCAGAGCAGGGGGGTATGGCTACACCTTC
D gene: NA; CDR3 length: 15; V gene: TRBV4-1; clone size: NA; J gene: TRBJ2-2; CDR3 protein: CASSQGLVNTGELFF; CDR3 DNA: TGCGCCAGCAGCCAAGGGCTCGTGAACACCGGGGAGCTGTTTTTT
D gene: NA; CDR3 length: 12; V gene: TRBV12-3/TRBV12-4; clone size: NA; J gene: TRBJ1-3; CDR3 protein: CASSLGRNTIYF; CDR3 DNA: TGTGCCAGCAGTTTAGGGAGGAACACCATATATTTT
D gene: NA; CDR3 length: 13; V gene: TRBV7-9; clone size: NA; J gene: TRBJ2-7; CDR3 protein: CASSNGQGYEQYF; CDR3 DNA: TGTGCCAGCAGCAACGGACAAGGCTACGAGCAGTACTTC
D gene: TRBD1; CDR3 length: 14; V gene: TRBV27; clone size: many; J gene: TRBJ2-7; CDR3 protein: CASSPRTGSYEQYF; CDR3 DNA: TGTGCCAGCAGTCCCCGGACAGGTTCCTACGAGCAGTACTTC
D gene: NA; CDR3 length: 17; V gene: TRBV2; clone size: NA; J gene: TRBJ1-2; CDR3 protein: CASSELIGRPSNYGYTF; CDR3 DNA: TGTGCCAGCAGTGAATTGATCGGCAGGCCATCTAACTATGGCTACACCTTC
D gene: TRBD1; CDR3 length: 15; V gene: TRBV19; clone size: NA; J gene: TRBJ1-5; CDR3 protein: CASSSDRVSNQPQHF; CDR3 DNA: TGTGCCAGTAGTTCCGACAGGGTCAGCAATCAGCCCCAGCATTTT
D gene: NA; CDR3 length: 13; V gene: TRBV6-6; clone size: NA; J gene: TRBJ1-3; CDR3 protein: CASSLTPGNTIYF; CDR3 DNA: TGTGCCAGCAGCTTGACACCTGGAAACACCATATATTTT
D gene: TRBD1; CDR3 length: 19; V gene: TRBV15; clone size: NA; J gene: TRBJ1-2; CDR3 protein: CATSRDNLREDRGGYGYTF; CDR3 DNA: TGTGCCACCAGCAGAGATAACTTGAGGGAGGACAGGGGCGGCTATGGCTACACCTTC
D gene: TRBD1; CDR3 length: 16; V gene: TRBV6-5; clone size: NA; J gene: TRBJ1-1; CDR3 protein: CASSYRDRGTRTEAFF; CDR3 DNA: TGTGCCAGCAGTTACCGGGACAGGGGGACTCGCACTGAAGCTTTCTTT
D gene: NA; CDR3 length: 13; V gene: TRBV7-3; clone size: NA; J gene: TRBJ1-1; CDR3 protein: CASSSIGNTEAFF; CDR3 DNA: TGTGCCAGCAGCTCTATTGGGAACACTGAAGCTTTCTTT
D gene: NA; CDR3 length: 16; V gene: TRBV5-1; clone size: once; J gene: TRBJ1-1; CDR3 protein: CASSSNTGRLNTEAFF; CDR3 DNA: TGCGCCAGCAGCTCAAACACGGGTCGTCTGAACACTGAAGCTTTCTTT
D gene: TRBD1; CDR3 length: 18; V gene: TRBV6-6; clone size: NA; J gene: TRBJ1-5; CDR3 protein: CASSHGQGAGFSNQPQHF; CDR3 DNA: TGTGCCAGCAGTCACGGACAGGGGGCGGGATTTAGCAATCAGCCCCAGCATTTT
D gene: NA; CDR3 length: 14; V gene: TRBV9; clone size: NA; J gene: TRBJ2-5; CDR3 protein: CASSKGGVEETQYF; CDR3 DNA: TGTGCCAGCAGCAAAGGGGGAGTCGAGGAGACCCAGTACTTC
D gene: NA; CDR3 length: 14; V gene: TRBV11-1; clone size: NA; J gene: TRBJ1-1; CDR3 protein: CASSPSSLNTEAFF; CDR3 DNA: TGTGCCAGCAGTCCGAGTAGTTTGAACACTGAAGCTTTCTTT
D gene: NA; CDR3 length: 17; V gene: TRBV25-1; clone size: NA; J gene: TRBJ1-1; CDR3 protein: CASSETSAGTGDTEAFF; CDR3 DNA: TGTGCCAGCAGTGAAACAAGTGCCGGGACGGGGGACACTGAAGCTTTCTTT
D gene: NA; CDR3 length: 11; V gene: TRBV2; clone size: NA; J gene: TRBJ2-5; CDR3 protein: CASRSQETQYF; CDR3 DNA: TGTGCCAGCAGGAGCCAAGAGACCCAGTACTTC
D gene: NA; CDR3 length: 16; V gene: TRBV21-1; clone size: NA; J gene: TRBJ1-1; CDR3 protein: CASSKVPGERDTEAFF; CDR3 DNA: TGTGCCAGCAGCAAAGTACCAGGGGAGAGGGACACTGAAGCTTTCTTT
D gene: NA; CDR3 length: 11; V gene: TRBV27; clone size: NA; J gene: TRBJ2-7; CDR3 protein: CASRLATEQYF; CDR3 DNA: TGTGCCAGCAGGTTAGCGACTGAGCAGTACTTC
D gene: TRBD2; CDR3 length: 17; V gene: TRBV4-2; clone size: once; J gene: TRBJ2-7; CDR3 protein: CASSQELAGGHFSEQYF; CDR3 DNA: TGTGCCAGCAGCCAAGAACTAGCGGGAGGGCATTTCTCCGAGCAGTACTTC
D gene: TRBD1; CDR3 length: 16; V gene: TRBV5-1; clone size: NA; J gene: TRBJ2-6; CDR3 protein: CASSLETGPGANVLTF; CDR3 DNA: TGCGCCAGCAGCTTGGAGACAGGGCCTGGGGCCAACGTCCTGACTTTC
D gene: NA; CDR3 length: 14; V gene: TRBV28; clone size: NA; J gene: TRBJ2-7; CDR3 protein: CASSIRGRPYEQYF; CDR3 DNA: TGTGCCAGCAGTATCAGGGGACGCCCCTACGAGCAGTACTTC
D gene: NA; CDR3 length: 12; V gene: TRBV9; clone size: NA; J gene: TRBJ1-4; CDR3 protein: CASSAGHQKLFF; CDR3 DNA: TGTGCCAGCAGCGCGGGACACCAAAAACTGTTTTTT
D gene: NA; CDR3 length: 15; V gene: TRBV9; clone size: NA; J gene: TRBJ1-5; CDR3 protein: CASSVGGASNQPQHF; CDR3 DNA: TGTGCCAGCAGCGTTGGAGGGGCGAGCAATCAGCCCCAGCATTTT
D gene: TRBD1; CDR3 length: 13; V gene: TRBV10-3; clone size: NA; J gene: TRBJ1-1; CDR3 protein: CAIGGTGNTEAFF; CDR3 DNA: TGTGCCATCGGGGGGACAGGAAACACTGAAGCTTTCTTT
D gene: NA; CDR3 length: 18; V gene: TRBV28; clone size: once; J gene: TRBJ1-1; CDR3 protein: CASSLAGGGLRGNTEAFF; CDR3 DNA: TGTGCCAGCAGTTTGGCTGGGGGGGGGCTAAGAGGGAACACTGAAGCTTTCTTT
D gene: TRBD1; CDR3 length: 16; V gene: TRBV12-5; clone size: NA; J gene: TRBJ1-5; CDR3 protein: CASGPGTVISNQPQHF; CDR3 DNA: TGTGCTAGTGGTCCGGGGACAGTCATTAGCAATCAGCCCCAGCATTTT